Listed here are 18 T cell receptor beta chains from one sample, sequenced in a study of blood T cell repertoires in COVID-19. The assay was immunoSEQ multiplex PCR, and TCRdb's table has in-frame clones only and misses some. Of some 150,000 clones in the sample, 84% are singletons; the top ten hold more than 7%. The sequenced sample consisted of peripheral blood. The source is a human donor in a cohort sampled during active COVID-19.

The chain uses TRBV6-1 and TRBJ2-7; D may be TRBD2 (6 bases). The CDR3 length is 14 residues. Germline V gene sequence: CDR1 MNHNS, CDR2 SASEGT. V lost 2 bases and J lost 7, with 15 bases in between. The CDR3, as DNA: TGTGCCAGCAGTGAATTCGGAGGGGCAATTGAGCAGTACTTC. Translation gives CASSEFGGAIEQYF.

The chain couples TRBV7-6 to TRBJ2-2; 10 nucleotides line up with TRBD1. The CDR3 spans 15 residues. The V and J ends lost 4 bases and 6 bases, in that order; junction bases with no gene match: 5. Looked up from germline, CDR1 is SGHVS and CDR2 is FNYEAQ. The CDR3 DNA reads TGTGCCAGCAGCTCCCGGGACAGGGGCGCCGGGGAGCTGTTTTTT. It codes for CASSSRDRGAGELFF.

The count of this clone is one. CDR3 DNA sequence: TGTGCCAGCAGCGCCCCCCTAGTTAAAGAGACCCAGTACTTC. The encoded protein is CASSAPLVKETQYF. The V call is TRBV6-5, the J call TRBJ2-5; D call uncertain. The V gene lost 6 bases and the J gene lost 3 bases, with 14 bases spanning the gap. Per germline, CDR1 MNHEY and CDR2 SVGAGI. This CDR3 has 14 residues.

This sequence joins TRBV6-5 and TRBJ2-7, with 7 bases aligning to TRBD1. V gave up 8 bases and J gave up 2 bases; unmatched junction bases: 6. The CDR3 runs to 13 residues. In germline, CDR1 is MNHEY, CDR2 SVGAGI. CDR3 region: CASYRDRAYEQYF. As DNA, the CDR3 is TGTGCCAGCTACCGGGACAGAGCCTACGAGCAGTACTTC.

V usage is TRBV5-1 and J usage is TRBJ1-4; tentative D call: TRBD1 (6 bases). Germline loops: CDR1 SGHRS, CDR2 YFSETQ. V was pared by 2 bases and J by 5 bases, with 13 bases between. The CDR3 consists of 15 residues. The CDR3 nucleotides read TGCGCCAGCAGCTTCACGGGACATAGGAATGAAAAACTGTTTTTT. Translating it yields CASSFTGHRNEKLFF.

The J gene is TRBJ1-3, the V gene TRBV4-1; 9 bases match TRBD1. V lost 5 bases, J lost 1 base, and 9 bases stayed unmatched. Germline CDR1 is MGHRA and CDR2 is YSYEKL. This CDR3 is 17 amino acids long. The CDR3: CASSYVGQGSSGNTIYF. The CDR3 coding sequence is TGCGCCAGCAGCTATGTGGGACAGGGTTCGTCTGGAAACACCATATATTTT.

The genes are TRBV6-5 and TRBJ2-1; a possible D gene is TRBD2 (5 bases). The germline V gene has CDR1 MNHEY and CDR2 SVGAGI. V lost 5 bases and J lost 10, with 9 bases in between. CDR3 length: 11 residues. The CDR3, as DNA: TGTGCCAGCAGTAGAGGGCACGAGCAGTTCTTC. Amino acid sequence: CASSRGHEQFF.

This chain uses TRBV6-1 with TRBJ1-1; 8 nucleotides align to TRBD1. CDR3 size: 15 residues. V lost 6 bases and J lost 3; bases outside the gene matches: 9. From germline, CDR1 is MNHNS and CDR2 SASEGT. Here the CDR3 DNA reads TGTGCCAGCAGGATTAGGACAGGGACGGACACTGAAGCTTTCTTT. Translating gives CASRIRTGTDTEAFF.

The V and J genes are TRBV5-1 and TRBJ1-2; TRBD1 matches 7 bases. Germline V gene sequence: CDR1 SGHRS, CDR2 YFSETQ. The CDR3 spans 18 residues. J was trimmed by 4 bases and V by 0 bases; bases with no gene match: 15. For the CDR3, the DNA is TGCGCCAGCAGCTTGGGGCGACAGTTACAGGGGATTCGCTATGGCTACACCTTC. This sequence encodes CASSLGRQLQGIRYGYTF.

The gene calls are TRBV2 and TRBJ1-5; no definite D call. Trimming pared 6 bases from V and 3 bases from J, leaving 18 bases between. This CDR3 has 16 residues. Germline V gives CDR1 SNHLY, CDR2 FYNNEI. The CDR3 here is CASSLLFNTINQPQHF. The CDR3 DNA is TGTGCCAGCAGCCTCCTGTTTAACACCATCAATCAGCCCCAGCATTTT.

This chain's CDR3 is CASKMGQGAMNEQFF. The CDR3 DNA reads as TGTGCCAGCAAGATGGGACAGGGGGCGATGAATGAGCAGTTCTTC. The rearrangement joins TRBV6-4 to TRBJ2-1; 12 bases are shared with TRBD1. V was pared by 7 bases and J by 7 bases, with 8 bases of the junction left unmatched. Looked up from germline, CDR1 is MRHNA and CDR2 is SNTAGT. CDR3 size: 15 residues.

The rearrangement uses TRBV29-1 and TRBJ1-1; D not resolved. In germline, CDR1 is SQVTM, CDR2 ANQGSEA. V was trimmed by 1 base and J by 1 base, leaving 10 bases between them. This CDR3 region has 14 residues. CDR3 protein: CSVEASRRNTEAFF. CDR3 in DNA: TGCAGCGTTGAAGCCTCCCGGAGGAACACTGAAGCTTTCTTT.

The chain recombines TRBV19 with TRBJ2-7, with a possible D match to TRBD2 (5 bases). Germline loops: CDR1 LNHDA, CDR2 SQIVND (reference sequence). The CDR3 is 16 amino acids. Between the trimmed V and J ends, which lost 3 bases and 3 bases, there was a span of 18 bases. The CDR3 here is CASSIGPTGKDYEQYF. The CDR3 nucleotides are TGTGCCAGTAGTATCGGGCCAACGGGGAAGGACTACGAGCAGTACTTC.

V and J are TRBV5-1 and TRBJ2-3; D might be TRBD2 (6 bases). Trimming removed 3 bases at V and 1 base at J, with 15 bases between. The V gene's germline CDR1 is SGHRS and CDR2 YFSETQ. The CDR3 spans 16 residues. This chain's CDR3 is CASSSGRGGGTDTQYF. The DNA of the CDR3 is TGCGCCAGCAGCTCCGGCCGTGGAGGGGGCACAGATACGCAGTATTTT.

This clone was counted between two and nine times. The chain couples TRBV7-2 to TRBJ2-2, with 8 bases aligning to TRBD2. The CDR3 loop spans 17 amino acids. V shed 1 base, J shed 2 bases, and the junction held 6 bases outside the gene matches. In germline, CDR1 is SGHTA, CDR2 FQGNSA. The CDR3 loop is CASSLGRRGANTGELFF. CDR3 in DNA: TGTGCCAGCAGCTTAGGACGGCGGGGGGCCAACACCGGGGAGCTGTTTTTT.

This chain joins TRBV15 and TRBJ1-1; 10 nucleotides agree with TRBD1. Trimming cost V 1 base and J 1 base; bases outside gene matches: 0. The CDR3 has 15 amino acids. Germline CDR1 reads LNHNV; CDR2 reads YYDKDF (reference sequence). The CDR3, as DNA: TGTGCCACCAGCAGAGGGGACAGGGGGAACACTGAAGCTTTCTTT. Translating it yields CATSRGDRGNTEAFF.

The gene calls are TRBV5-1 and TRBJ2-3; 9 bases are a match to TRBD1. J was trimmed by 4 bases and V by 4 bases; bases with no gene match: 7. CDR3 length: 15 amino acids. Germline V gives CDR1 SGHRS, CDR2 YFSETQ. The CDR3 region is CASSKRDRVADTQYF. The CDR3 bases are TGCGCCAGCAGCAAGAGGGACAGGGTGGCAGATACGCAGTATTTT.

The V and J genes are TRBV12-3 or TRBV12-4 and TRBJ2-5; D is possibly TRBD2 (6 bases). The CDR3 extends over 11 amino acids. With 7 bases removed from V and 5 bases from J, the gap between germline ends came to 8 bases. CDR3 protein: CASTAGETQYF. The CDR3 DNA follows: TGTGCCAGCACCGCGGGGGAGACCCAGTACTTC.